These T cell receptor beta chains were read from a single sample in a study of blood T cell repertoires in COVID-19. Profiled with immunoSEQ multiplex PCR; TCRdb holds only in-frame clones, not every one. The repertoire holds about 180,000 clones, with about 80% as singletons. Sequencing used PBMCs or T cells enriched from blood (not recorded which). The receptor set was obtained from a man between 60 and 75 years old who had been exposed to COVID-19. Each CDR3 is given with its conserved first and last residue. D genes are given only for firm matches. A clone size is listed for some rows: how often the clone was seen (once, few, many), or a class if it is expanded.

>.|TRBJ2-7|TRBD1|TRBV5-6
TGTGCCAGCAGCACCCCACAGGGGATGAGGGAGCAGTACTTC
CASSTPQGMREQYF
>.|TRBJ2-2|.|TRBV3-1/TRBV3-2
TGTGCCAGCAGCCTGTGGAGTCCCACCGGGGAGCTGTTTTTT
CASSLWSPTGELFF
>.|TRBJ2-1|.|TRBV28
TGTGCCAGCAGTTTATCCCAAAACAATGAGCAGTTCTTC
CASSLSQNNEQFF
>.|TRBJ2-1|TRBD2|TRBV5-1
TGCGCCAGCAGCACCGGGACTAGCGACAATGAGCAGTTCTTC
CASSTGTSDNEQFF
>.|TRBJ1-4|.|TRBV5-4
TGTGCCAGCAGCTTGCCACGGGGTGAAAAACTGTTTTTT
CASSLPRGEKLFF
>.|TRBJ1-1|.|TRBV7-2
TGTGCCAGCAGCTTAGGACGCGCGGGGACTGAAGCTTTCTTT
CASSLGRAGTEAFF
>.|TRBJ2-3|.|TRBV27
TGTGCCAGCAGTTGGGAGGAGGGTGCAGATACGCAGTATTTT
CASSWEEGADTQYF
>.|TRBJ2-5|.|TRBV2
TGTGCCAGCAACGTAGAGGCGGCAGTCCAAGAGACCCAGTACTTC
CASNVEAAVQETQYF
>few|TRBJ1-2|.|TRBV5-6
TGTGCCAGCAGCTGGGGAGGGGACGGCTACACCTTC
CASSWGGDGYTF
>.|TRBJ1-5|.|TRBV15
TGTGCCACCAGCAGACCAGGATCCAATCAGCCCCAGCATTTT
CATSRPGSNQPQHF
>once|TRBJ1-1|.|TRBV3-1/TRBV3-2
TGTGCCAGCAGCCCCGCGGGGGTGAACACTGAAGCTTTCTTT
CASSPAGVNTEAFF
>.|TRBJ1-2|.|TRBV14
TGTGCCAGCAGCCTCAAAACAGGGTATGGCTACACCTTC
CASSLKTGYGYTF
>.|TRBJ1-1|.|TRBV19
TGTGCCAGTAGTATCAGGGGCCCGAGGGACACTGAAGCTTTCTTT
CASSIRGPRDTEAFF
>.|TRBJ2-1|.|TRBV21-1
TGTGCCAGCAGCTTGAGCGGGAGGACCTCCTACAATGAGCAGTTCTTC
CASSLSGRTSYNEQFF
>.|TRBJ1-2|TRBD1|TRBV5-1
TGCGCCAGCAGCCCTGTACAGGGGAACTATGGCTACACCTTC
CASSPVQGNYGYTF
>.|TRBJ2-7|TRBD1|TRBV9
TGTGCCAGCAGCGAAGGCCAGGGACAGGGGGCTTGGGAGCAGTACTTC
CASSEGQGQGAWEQYF
>.|TRBJ2-3|.|TRBV2
TGTGCCAGCACTGGGCTAGCGTACACAGATACGCAGTATTTT
CASTGLAYTDTQYF
>.|TRBJ1-1|TRBD1|TRBV5-1
TGCGCCAGCACCCTAGACAGGGGGAACACTGAAGCTTTCTTT
CASTLDRGNTEAFF
>.|TRBJ1-2|.|TRBV30
TGTGCCTGGAGTGTACGGGCAGGGCGGTATGGCTACACCTTC
CAWSVRAGRYGYTF
>.|TRBJ1-4|TRBD1|TRBV5-1
TGCGCCAGCAGCGCGGGACAGGGTCATGAAAAACTGTTTTTT
CASSAGQGHEKLFF
>.|TRBJ2-2|TRBD1|TRBV7-2
TGTGCCAGCAGCTTCACAGGGGTCACCGGGGAGCTGTTTTTT
CASSFTGVTGELFF
>few|TRBJ2-6|TRBD1|TRBV5-1
TGCGCCAGCAGCTTGAGCCGGACAGGCCTTTTCTCTGGGGCCAACGTCCTGACTTTC
CASSLSRTGLFSGANVLTF
>.|TRBJ2-1|TRBD1|TRBV19
TGTGCCAGTAGTCCAAGGACAGGTTCTGTCGACAATGAGCAGTTCTTC
CASSPRTGSVDNEQFF
>.|TRBJ2-3|TRBD2|TRBV7-9
TGTGCCAGCAGCTTATCGACCGGCGGGAGGGCCTGGGATACGCAGTATTTT
CASSLSTGGRAWDTQYF
>.|TRBJ2-1|TRBD2|TRBV25-1
TGTGCCAGCAGTGGGACTAGTCGATTTTACAATGAGCAGTTCTTC
CASSGTSRFYNEQFF
>.|TRBJ1-4|.|TRBV6-2/TRBV6-3
TGTGCCAGCAACCCTAGGGGGGAAAAACTGTTTTTT
CASNPRGEKLFF
>.|TRBJ2-2|TRBD2|TRBV6-4
TGTGCCACCTCCGGGACTAGCGGCCAGGGAGCGAACACCGGGGAGCTGTTTTTT
CATSGTSGQGANTGELFF
>.|TRBJ1-2|TRBD1|TRBV7-2
TGTGCCAGCAGCCCAGTGGGGGGGACAGGGGTGAACTATGGCTACACCTTC
CASSPVGGTGVNYGYTF
>few|TRBJ2-3|TRBD2|TRBV5-4
TGTGCCAGCAGCTCGGGGACTAGCGGGAGTACCTCAGATACGCAGTATTTT
CASSSGTSGSTSDTQYF
>few|TRBJ1-2|TRBD1|TRBV5-1
TGCGCCAGCAGCTTGGGACAGGGTCAAGGCTACACCTTC
CASSLGQGQGYTF
>.|TRBJ1-1|.|TRBV6-5
TGTGCCAGTACTCCAGCGGGGATGAACACTGAAGCTTTCTTT
CASTPAGMNTEAFF
>.|TRBJ1-4|TRBD1|TRBV3-1/TRBV3-2
TGTGCCAGCAGCCAAGATGGGACAGGGAATGAAAAACTGTTTTTT
CASSQDGTGNEKLFF
>.|TRBJ2-7|TRBD1|TRBV5-1
TGCGCCAGCAGCCAAAGAGACAGGGGGAGGACTAGAGGGGCCTACGAGCAGTACTTC
CASSQRDRGRTRGAYEQYF
>.|TRBJ2-3|TRBD2|TRBV7-3
TGTGCCAGCAGCGCCGCGGGACTAGCGCACACAGATACGCAGTATTTT
CASSAAGLAHTDTQYF
>.|TRBJ1-5|.|TRBV28
TGTGCCAGCAGTTCTAGGGGCACTCTAGGTCAGCCCCAGCATTTT
CASSSRGTLGQPQHF
>few|TRBJ1-1|TRBD1|TRBV9
TGTGCCAGCAGCGCGGGGATCGGGACAGGGATAATGAACACTGAAGCTTTCTTT
CASSAGIGTGIMNTEAFF
>few|TRBJ1-4|TRBD1|TRBV10-1
TGCGCCAGCAGTTTGATACTCTCCGGACAGGGACCAACTAATGAAAAACTGTTTTTT
CASSLILSGQGPTNEKLFF
>.|TRBJ2-1|.|TRBV19
TGTGCCAGTAGTATGATACACTCCTACAATGAGCAGTTCTTC
CASSMIHSYNEQFF
>.|TRBJ2-1|TRBD2|TRBV11-3
TGTGCCAGCAGCCGACTTAAGGGACTAGCGGGATTAGGGGAAAATGAGCAGTTCTTC
CASSRLKGLAGLGENEQFF
>once|TRBJ2-7|.|TRBV6-4
TGTGCCAGCAGTCTCCCCTCCTACGAGCAGTACTTC
CASSLPSYEQYF
>many|TRBJ2-5|TRBD1|TRBV7-2
TGTGCCAGCAGCTTGGGTACAACAGGGGGCCGCCAAGAGACCCAGTACTTC
CASSLGTTGGRQETQYF
>.|TRBJ2-5|.|TRBV5-4
TGTGCCAGCAGGGCCCCGGGGATGGAGACCCAGTACTTC
CASRAPGMETQYF
>few|TRBJ1-1|TRBD1|TRBV5-1
TGCGCCAGCAGCTTGGTCCAGGGGGGCACTGAAGCTTTCTTT
CASSLVQGGTEAFF
>.|TRBJ1-3|.|TRBV9
TGTGCCAGCAGCGTAGACGTAGGGGCCCCTGGAAACACCATATATTTT
CASSVDVGAPGNTIYF
>.|TRBJ2-2|.|TRBV6-2/TRBV6-3
TGTGCCAGCAGCCGGACAACTATGGAAGTCACCGGGGAGCTGTTTTTT
CASSRTTMEVTGELFF
>.|TRBJ1-2|.|TRBV27
TGTGCCAGCAACCCTAAAGGGGTCAGGGGCTCTAACTATGGCTACACCTTC
CASNPKGVRGSNYGYTF
>.|TRBJ2-3|.|TRBV7-6
TGTGCCAGCAGCTTAACAGAAGGATATACGCAGTATTTT
CASSLTEGYTQYF
>.|TRBJ2-3|.|TRBV7-3
TGTGCCAGCAGCTTGAGAGATACGCAGTATTTT
CASSLRDTQYF
>many|TRBJ2-3|.|TRBV19
TGTGCCAGTAGTACCTCCCGTGAGAGAGATACGCAGTATTTT
CASSTSRERDTQYF
>few|TRBJ2-2|TRBD2|TRBV7-3
TGTGCCAGCAGTCGACTAGCGGCCAACACCGGGGAGCTGTTTTTT
CASSRLAANTGELFF
>.|TRBJ2-7|.|TRBV24-1
TGTGCCACCAGTGGCGGTGTCTCCTACGAGCAGTACTTC
CATSGGVSYEQYF
>.|TRBJ1-3|.|TRBV5-1
TGCGCCAGCAGCGGAACAGGGATCTCTGGAAACACCATATATTTT
CASSGTGISGNTIYF